This T cell receptor beta chain was sequenced during a study of T cells in Graves' hyperthyroidism and ophthalmopathy (dated by TCRdb to the late 2010s). Concerning the study at large: Peripheral blood was collected at initial diagnosis, before any treatment. Following sampling, methimazole starting at 30 mg daily was given to hyperthyroidism patients, and high-dose intravenous methylprednisolone was given to ophthalmopathy patients. TCR Vbeta CDR3 sequencing of 120 to 150 peripheral blood samples (approximately 44 ophthalmopathy, roughly 74 hyperthyroidism and approximately 17 progressor patients) is reported in the paper. A discovery cohort of 95 to 100 patients, approximately 45 with Graves' ophthalmopathy and approximately 55 with stable Graves' hyperthyroidism, was used to find distinguishing TCR V-J signatures. The study also compared thyroid tissue and blood T-cell repertoires from five or six Graves' hyperthyroidism patients. For training and testing, the 100 or so patients in the discovery cohort were randomly divided in a 7:3 ratio. Prospective prediction of ophthalmopathy was tested in an independent validation cohort of approximately 18 hyperthyroidism patients and 17 patients who later progressed to ophthalmopathy. What the work shows at the level of the full study, not this receptor alone: In cross-validation, a model built on a 13 V-J signature told ophthalmopathy apart from stable hyperthyroidism with about 90% sensitivity and about 81% specificity, and in testing the same model reached 80%/75%. Most expanded thyroid clonotypes (frequency above 0.001) were also found in blood, which suggests that blood repertoires may mirror thyroid immune responses. Sample size was not statistically predetermined, and investigators were not blinded to group allocation. In validation, the model predicted progression to ophthalmopathy with over 60% sensitivity and roughly 72% specificity, a median of about 6 months before onset.

Including cysteine and phenylalanine, the CDR3 has 13 amino acids. The entry retains the CDR3 DNA only, 39 bases that are in frame from base 1. The CDR1 and CDR2 encoded by the germline V gene (reference sequence) are SGHNT and YYREEE. Cut back by 5 bases and 4 bases, the V and J ends lie 12 bases apart. TCR beta CDR3 regions were amplified from RNA transcripts. A first-round RT-PCR of the TCR CDR3 used the HTBI primer set with the Qiagen OneStep RT-PCR kit. A second multiplex PCR round built the libraries, followed by size selection and purification. Sequencing of the libraries was done on an Illumina HiSeq2000 using paired-end 100 bp reads. Per the original workflow: SOAPnuke was used to process the raw data, throwing out any read that contained adapters or uncalled bases, had a mean Phred below 15, or lacked an exact constant-primer or identifier match. High-quality paired reads were merged with COPE v1.2.5, and unique nucleotide sequences were defined as clonotypes. Clonotypes were aligned to IMGT TRBV, TRBD and TRBJ reference segments using MiTCR v1.1. The analysis included only V-J combinations with a frequency above 0.0001, which together covered 99% to 99.2% of the repertoires. The TCS score was defined as F50 (clonal expansion) divided by E x V (chaos), with BLOSUM62-based TCRdist calculated between CDR3 peptides within each V-J. Welch's t-statistics and random forest reduced 450 to 600 V-J features to 13, which were used in a naive Bayes classifier (R e1071). Thyroid-blood repertoire similarity was quantified with the Morisita-Horn index. The raw public reads went through TCRdb reprocessing: fastp at Q25, MiXCR clone calling, in-frame beta chains kept. Rows are combined by CDR3 protein, so each entry shows the most common genes and DNA. The V and J calls were determined by TCRdb, not by the authors. The sample table records more than 500,000 distinct CDR3 sequences; roughly 15% of these occur just once. The ten largest account for over 3.5% of the sample.

Moderately to severely active disease, a Clinical Activity Score of at least 3, a NOSPECS grade of at least 4, and a duration under 3 months were present in ophthalmopathy patients. Any patient with an uncontrolled infection, another autoimmune disease, pregnancy or lactation was excluded. Diagnoses were based on clinical symptoms, serum thyroxine and TRAb, thyroid ultrasound and orbital computed tomography. PBMCs were separated from about 10 ml of fresh peripheral blood using Ficoll-Paque density gradient centrifugation. Total RNA was extracted with Trizol reagent, and quality was checked on an Agilent 2100 Bioanalyzer. A few counts support this clonotype. Its antigen is not yet known. No much larger clone exists at a distance of one base, and base qualities are not known.

The sequence joins TRBV5-4 to TRBJ1-2; a tentative D call is TRBD1 (6 bases match). The source material was blood. The receptor was isolated from a woman in her 40s with Graves' ophthalmopathy. The DNA sequence is given as TGTGCCAGCAGAGACCAGGGGTCCTATGGCTACACCTTC. The encoded protein is CASRDQGSYGYTF.